This entry is about one TCR beta chain. This sample stems from a study of blood T cell repertoires in COVID-19. About the research overall: Italy, Spain and the United States were the sources of the convalescent and acute COVID-19 samples.

Repertoires were generated with immunoSEQ multiplex PCR, while TCRdb's copy carries only in-frame clones and drops some. The sample records some 270,000 clones, approximately 84% being singletons. Germline loops: CDR1 SGHRS, CDR2 YFSETQ. The CDR3 is 16 amino acids. J was trimmed by 4 bases and V by 5 bases; bases with no gene match: 8. Participant age was roughly 18 to 95 years, and participants resided in fewer than 25 US areas. Participant reports of clinical history set cohort assignment. This TCR was sampled from a middle-aged man who had recovered from COVID-19. This rearrangement joins TRBV5-1 to TRBJ2-7; 14 bases are a match to TRBD2. The sample was PBMCs or T cells enriched from blood (not recorded which). The CDR3 is CASRPPGLAGVYEQYF. CDR3 DNA: TGCGCCAGCAGACCTCCGGGACTAGCGGGGGTATACGAGCAGTACTTC.